The T cell receptor (beta chain) under discussion was sequenced for a study of cytomegalovirus exposure and HLA in healthy donors. The germline gives CDR1 SNHLY, CDR2 FYNNEI. V was shortened by 7 bases and J by 5 bases, with 24 bases between the two germline ends. The CDR3 has 16 amino acids. Primers for the PCR totalled 60 Vbeta and 13 Jbeta. Only in-frame clones appear in the TCRdb table, and some are missing; sequencing was by immunoSEQ multiplex PCR. The sample includes around 130,000 clones, approximately 80% of them seen just once. This sequence originates from a woman in her sixties in good health and CMV-seronegative. Material: PBMCs. The chain joins TRBV2 to TRBJ2-7, with D hard to call. The CDR3 here is CASTPTGGRPVHEQYF. DNA of the CDR3: TGTGCCAGCACCCCCACGGGTGGAAGGCCCGTCCACGAGCAGTACTTC.